Each of the 19 T cell receptor beta chains below was sequenced from the same sample in a study of cytomegalovirus exposure and HLA in healthy donors. Sequencing used immunoSEQ multiplex PCR; TCRdb keeps in-frame clones, though not all of them. The top ten hold approximately 1% of the sample, which has approximately 90,000 clones, approximately 93% seen once. The sequencing sample was made of PBMCs. These receptors were collected from a woman aged 25 to 39 in good health and CMV-seropositive.

The chain employs TRBV10-3 and TRBJ1-4; D is unclear. The CDR3 consists of 16 residues. Trimming pared 2 bases from V and 5 bases from J, leaving 15 bases between. Germline V lookup: CDR1 ENHRY, CDR2 SYGVKD. This CDR3 reads CAISEREGKVNEKLFF. The CDR3 DNA reads as TGTGCCATCAGTGAGCGGGAGGGCAAGGTCAATGAAAAACTGTTTTTT.

The chain employs TRBV28 and TRBJ1-3; 11 bases are a match to TRBD1. With V trimmed by 4 bases and J by 8 bases, 13 bases remained unmatched. Germline CDR1 MDHEN, CDR2 SYDVKM. There are 17 residues in the CDR3. CDR3 sequence (DNA): TGTGCCAGCAGTTCGACGGGGACAGGGGGTCTAGGTTACACCATATATTTT. Protein sequence: CASSSTGTGGLGYTIYF.

The V and J genes are TRBV29-1 and TRBJ2-5; possibly TRBD2 for D (6 bases). The CDR3 covers 12 residues. The germline CDR1 and CDR2 sequences are SQVTM and ANQGSEA. V was pared by 8 bases and J by 7 bases, with 17 bases between. This chain's CDR3 is CSPVEGSGTQYF. The CDR3 region has the DNA TGCAGCCCCGTGGAGGGCTCCGGGACCCAGTACTTC.

This clone was observed once. The rearrangement uses TRBV7-2 and TRBJ2-7; 9 positions match TRBD2. Germline values: CDR1 SGHTA, CDR2 FQGNSA. The CDR3 length is 15 residues. V shed 0 bases, J shed 4 bases, and the junction held 4 bases outside the gene matches. CDR3 loop: CASSLATSGGYEQYF. Written as DNA, the CDR3 is TGTGCCAGCAGCTTAGCGACTAGCGGAGGGTACGAGCAGTACTTC.

The chain couples TRBV4-1 to TRBJ1-2, with 7 bases identical to TRBD1. The V segment lost 0 bases and the J segment 2 bases; nucleotides outside the gene matches: 12. The germline V gene has CDR1 MGHRA and CDR2 YSYEKL. The CDR3 length is 18 residues. This chain's CDR3 is CASSQDGQAARVNYGYTF. CDR3 nucleotides: TGCGCCAGCAGCCAAGATGGACAGGCGGCCAGAGTAAACTATGGCTACACCTTC.

CDR3 residues: CASSWQGGRPWYNEQFF. The CDR3 DNA sequence: TGTGCCAGCAGCTGGCAGGGCGGGAGGCCCTGGTACAATGAGCAGTTCTTC. This sequence joins TRBV11-2 and TRBJ2-1; 8 bases line up with TRBD2. Germline CDR1 is SGHAT and CDR2 is FQNNGV. The CDR3 spans 17 residues. J lost 4 bases, V lost 4 bases, and 12 bases had no gene match.

This clone was detected only a few times. The CDR3 spells CASSVRTSGTDTQYF. In DNA form, the CDR3 reads TGTGCCAGCAGCGTTAGAACTAGCGGGACAGATACGCAGTATTTT. The rearrangement links TRBV9 to TRBJ2-3; TRBD2 agrees at 9 bases. This CDR3 spans 15 amino acids. The germline gives CDR1 SGDLS, CDR2 YYNGEE. The junction had 4 bases not matched to a gene; V was cut back by 2 bases and J by 3 bases.

This clone occurred once. The rearrangement uses TRBV28 and TRBJ1-1; D unresolved. CDR3 length equals 11 residues. V was cut by 7 bases and J by 7 bases, with 10 bases left in between. The germline V gene has CDR1 MDHEN and CDR2 SYDVKM. In DNA form, the CDR3 reads TGTGCCAGCACCCTCTACAGTGAAGCTTTCTTT. It is translated as CASTLYSEAFF. The full variable domain, its missing parts supplied by reference TRBV28 and TRBJ1-1, is DVKVTQSSRYLVKRTGEKVFLECVQDMDHENMFWYRQDPGLGLRLIYFSYDVKMKEKGDIPEGYSVSREKKERFSLILESASTNQTSMYLCASTLYSEAFFGQGTRLTVV.

This clone was seen once. J is TRBJ2-2 and V is TRBV7-2; 9 nucleotides line up with TRBD1. The CDR3 is made up of 17 amino acids. The junction had 11 bases not matched to a gene; V was cut back by 4 bases and J by 5 bases. Germline-derived CDR1 and CDR2 are SGHTA and FQGNSA. The CDR3 here is CASSSAHRGLKTGELFF. The DNA for the CDR3 is TGTGCCAGCAGCTCTGCCCACAGGGGGCTTAAGACCGGGGAGCTGTTTTTT.

V and J are TRBV28 and TRBJ2-7, with 8 bases aligning to TRBD1. V lost 7 bases and J lost 1; bases outside the gene matches: 9. The germline gives CDR1 MDHEN, CDR2 SYDVKM. This CDR3 region has 15 residues. This CDR3 reads CASTPSGQGSYEQYF. In DNA, the CDR3 is TGTGCCAGCACCCCTTCTGGACAGGGTTCCTACGAGCAGTACTTC. The whole variable domain, remainder taken from reference TRBV28 and TRBJ2-7, is DVKVTQSSRYLVKRTGEKVFLECVQDMDHENMFWYRQDPGLGLRLIYFSYDVKMKEKGDIPEGYSVSREKKERFSLILESASTNQTSMYLCASTPSGQGSYEQYFGPGTRLTVT.

The J gene is TRBJ1-1, the V gene TRBV19; weak D call: TRBD1 (6 bases). The CDR3 has 15 amino acids. Germline CDR1 is LNHDA and CDR2 is SQIVND (reference sequence). Trimming shortened V by 3 bases and J by 4 bases, and 15 bases separated the two germline ends. Here the CDR3 reads CASSIPRDTPTEAFF. CDR3 sequence (DNA): TGTGCCAGTAGTATCCCCCGGGACACTCCCACTGAAGCTTTCTTT.

A single count supports this clone. This sequence joins TRBV5-4 and TRBJ2-3, with a tentative D call TRBD1 (6 bases). CDR3 size: 14 residues. Trimming took 3 bases from V and 2 from J, leaving 10 bases between them. CDR1 is SGHNT and CDR2 is YYREEE in the germline V gene (reference sequence). The CDR3 DNA reads as TGTGCCAGCAGCTGGACAGCGAACACAGATACGCAGTATTTT. Encoded protein: CASSWTANTDTQYF.

This chain uses TRBV6-5 with TRBJ1-5; D perhaps matches TRBD1 (5 bases). The CDR3 has 14 amino acids. The V end was cut by 6 bases, the J end by 5 bases, with 14 bases between. Per germline, CDR1 MNHEY and CDR2 SVGAGI. CDR3 protein: CASRDNLADQPQHF. CDR3 nucleotides: TGTGCCAGCAGGGACAATCTGGCGGATCAGCCCCAGCATTTT.

The chain uses TRBV19 and TRBJ2-1; 10 nucleotides line up with TRBD2. Losses at the gene ends were 4 bases for V and 7 bases for J; bases not matched to a gene: 7. CDR1 LNHDA and CDR2 SQIVND come from the germline V gene (reference sequence). The CDR3 contains 15 residues. This CDR3 reads CASSNSGRAGNEQFF. The CDR3 nucleotides are TGTGCCAGTAGTAACAGCGGGAGGGCCGGTAATGAGCAGTTCTTC.

This chain uses TRBV28 with TRBJ1-5; TRBD1 is a possible D gene (5 bases). The germline CDR1 and CDR2 sequences are MDHEN and SYDVKM. The length of the CDR3 is 19 residues. Trimming left V 6 bases short and J 2 bases short, with 26 bases between. The CDR3 loop reads CASSARGRRDSGGNQPQHF. In DNA, the CDR3 is TGTGCCAGCAGCGCCAGAGGGCGAAGGGACTCGGGCGGCAATCAGCCCCAGCATTTT.

The chain combines TRBV7-8 with TRBJ2-4, with TRBD2 identical over 10 bases. Losses at the gene ends were 1 base for V and 8 bases for J; bases not matched to a gene: 11. The CDR3 runs to 17 residues. Germline CDR1 is SGHVS and CDR2 is FQNEAQ. CDR3 DNA sequence: TGTGCCAGCAGCTTAGGAACTAGCGGGACTCCCGGGGACATTCAGTACTTC. Protein sequence: CASSLGTSGTPGDIQYF.

This clone was seen once. The chain joins TRBV19 to TRBJ2-4; D remains ambiguous. Trimming stripped 6 bases from V and 8 bases from J, with 11 bases between. Germline V gives CDR1 LNHDA, CDR2 SQIVND (reference sequence). The CDR3 has 12 amino acids. DNA for the CDR3: TGTGCCAGTAGCTCCGCCCGGGACATTCAGTACTTC. This gives the protein CASSSARDIQYF.

This chain links TRBV7-9 with TRBJ2-3; TRBD2 matches 11 bases. J lost 4 bases, V lost 2 bases, and 5 bases had no gene match. Looked up from germline, CDR1 is SEHNR and CDR2 is FQNEAQ (reference sequence). CDR3 length equals 16 residues. CDR3 sequence (DNA): TGTGCCAGCAGCTTAAAACTAGCGGGAGTCTCAGATACGCAGTATTTT. It specifies CASSLKLAGVSDTQYF.

This rearrangement joins TRBV2 to TRBJ1-4; D is possibly TRBD1 (6 bases). Germline V gene lookup returns CDR1 SNHLY and CDR2 FYNNEI. The length of the CDR3 is 14 residues. Trimming left V 3 bases short and J 8 bases short, with 13 bases between. The DNA of the CDR3 is TGTGCCAGCAGTGACATCAGGGGTGGGGAAAAACTGTTTTTT. It translates to CASSDIRGGEKLFF.